The clone carrying this TCR beta chain has just a few counts. Antigen unknown. The study reverse transcribed the entire isolated RNA, so it sequenced expressed TCRB transcripts. TCRdb's copy holds only in-frame clones and misses some; the assay was immunoSEQ multiplex PCR. The sample contains nearly 350,000 clones, approximately 9.9% of which appear only once. Trimming stripped 1 base from V and 6 bases from J, with 7 bases between. CDR1 SGHRS and CDR2 YFSETQ come from the germline V gene. The CDR3 extends over 13 amino acids. These data are taken from a study of beta chain features in type 1 diabetes. Study summary: The study examined about 100,000,000 sorted cells across all samples. Study outcomes and limitations: It was not settled here whether HLA type affects TCRB rearrangement. Among all four CD4+ subsets, Type 1 diabetes patients had TCRB CDR3s that were moderately but significantly shorter.

Sorting produced populations that all topped 95% purity. This sequence originates from a man between 25 and 39 years old with type 1 diabetes. The gene calls are TRBV5-1 and TRBJ2-2; D unresolved. The source material was central memory CD4+ T cells from blood. This CDR3 is CASSLTVSGELFF. CDR3 in DNA: TGCGCCAGCAGCTTGACGGTTTCCGGGGAGCTGTTTTTT.